A single T cell receptor beta chain is shown here with its context. Its antigen is still unknown. It was via CD45RO/CCR7/CD25/CD127/CD95/CD27 that CD4+ naive, central memory, regulatory and stem cell-like memory cells were sorted. This sample was included in a study of beta chain features in type 1 diabetes. General study findings and limits: Among patients, naive, central memory and Treg TCRB repertoires appeared more similar than among healthy donors. Lower insertion and higher deletion counts appeared at VDJ junctions in type 1 diabetes patients. A moderate, significant TCRB CDR3 shortening appeared in type 1 diabetes across four CD4+ subsets.

Of the isolated RNA, all was reverse transcribed, and so the sequenced material was expressed TCRB transcripts. The data were produced by immunoSEQ multiplex PCR, yet TCRdb's version contains in-frame clones alone and is incomplete. The data contain hundreds of thousands of clones, 15% of them seen just once; the ten biggest clones take up approximately 0.087%. Trimming stripped 0 bases from V and 0 bases from J, with 6 bases between. This CDR3 is built from 15 residues. Germline CDR1 is SGDLS and CDR2 is YYNGEE. This clonotype was sampled from a man between 18 and 29 years old in good health. Sequencing used naive CD4+ T cells from blood. The V gene is TRBV9, the J gene TRBJ2-2; D call uncertain. CDR3 residues: CASSVELANTGELFF. The CDR3 DNA is TGTGCCAGCAGCGTAGAACTGGCGAACACCGGGGAGCTGTTTTTT. Supplemented by reference TRBV9 and TRBJ2-2, the full variable domain reads DSGVTQTPKHLITATGQRVTLRCSPRSGDLSVYWYQQSLDQGLQFLIQYYNGEERAKGNILERFSAQQFPDLHSELNLSSLELGDSALYFCASSVELANTGELFFGEGSRLTVL.